This T cell receptor (beta chain) originates from a study of early T cells in non-severe SARS-CoV-2 infection (TCRdb year 2021). In terms of the full investigation: Because TCR sequencing was done on bulk RNA from unsorted whole blood, the alpha and beta chains could not be paired. Beyond this particular receptor, the publication reports: VDJdb matching was skewed toward anti-spike CD8 responses and likely underestimated virus-specific expansions by missing private and CD4 specificities.

Measured from the cysteine to the phenylalanine, the CDR3 is 13 residues long. Only CDR3 DNA remains: 39 bases, in frame from the first base. V drops 10 bases and J drops 2 bases, leaving 11 bases in between. The receptor library was made with 5' RACE. The data were produced on a NextSeq 500. To correct for sequencing error and PCR bias, the TCR library protocol tagged individual cDNA molecules with unique molecular identifiers. Both TCR alpha and beta chains were sequenced, and tight co-correlation was observed between alpha and beta sequence abundances in each sample. The authors' analysis ran thus. Decombinator V4 was used to annotate TCR sequences for V gene, J gene and CDR3. Expanded TCRs were defined as changing significantly between any two time points under a Poisson model with p below 0.0001. TCR abundances were normalised to the total number of TCRs sequenced per sample and expressed as counts per million. MAIT TCRs were defined by TRAV1-2 paired with TRAJ12, TRAJ20 or TRAJ33, and iNKT TCRs by TRAV10 paired with TRAJ18. VDJdb, accessed 1 November 2021, was searched for CMV, EBV and SARS-CoV-2 annotated TCRs, with TCRs annotated for multiple antigens excluded. Using fastp at Q25 and MiXCR, TCRdb reprocessed the public reads and kept productive beta chains. Records with the same CDR3 protein are collapsed into one entry carrying the most frequent genes and DNA. The V and J calls and clone size are TCRdb's, not the authors'. The sample table lists tens of thousands of distinct CDR3 sequences, 7% to 10% of them with a count of one. 4.2% of the sample belongs to the ten largest clones.

The study was a case-control design nested within a healthcare worker cohort in London, UK, with weekly nasopharyngeal swab PCR tests and blood sampling. Healthcare workers were recruited between 23 and 31 March 2020, during the week of the UK lockdown, and were followed weekly for up to roughly 16 weeks. At least ten counts were recorded for this clonotype. Its specific antigen is unknown. Qualities for individual bases were not recorded, and no much larger clone is one base off. This clonotype was sampled from an adult who was a healthcare worker with PCR-confirmed SARS-CoV-2 infection or an uninfected control (not recorded which). Recombination linked TRBV12-3 or TRBV12-4 to TRBJ2-2; TRBD1 might be the D gene, on 6 matching bases. Material: whole blood. The CDR3 in this case is CATGDTNTGELFF. The nucleotides read TGTGCCACCGGGGACACTAACACCGGGGAGCTGTTTTTT.